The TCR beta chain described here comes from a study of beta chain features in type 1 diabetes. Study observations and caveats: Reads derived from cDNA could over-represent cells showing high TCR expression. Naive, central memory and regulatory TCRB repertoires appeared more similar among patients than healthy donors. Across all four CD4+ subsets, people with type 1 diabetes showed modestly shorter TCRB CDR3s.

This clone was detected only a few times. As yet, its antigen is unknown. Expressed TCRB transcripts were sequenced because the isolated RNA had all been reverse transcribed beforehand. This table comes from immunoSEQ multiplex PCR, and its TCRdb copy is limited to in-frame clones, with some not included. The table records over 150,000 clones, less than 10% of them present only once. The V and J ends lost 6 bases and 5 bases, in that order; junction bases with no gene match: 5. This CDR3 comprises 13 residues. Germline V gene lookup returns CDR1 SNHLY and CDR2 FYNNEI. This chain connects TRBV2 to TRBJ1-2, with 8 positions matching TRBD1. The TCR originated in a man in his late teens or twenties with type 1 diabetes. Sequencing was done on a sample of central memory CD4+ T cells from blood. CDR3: CASRAGQAYGYTF. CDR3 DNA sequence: TGTGCCAGCAGGGCGGGACAGGCGTATGGCTACACCTTC.